The rows below give T cell receptor beta chains drawn from one sample of a study of Ad26.COV2.S vaccination and SARS-CoV-2 variants. Sequencing was performed with immunoSEQ multiplex PCR; in TCRdb, only in-frame clones are kept and a portion is missing. The profile covers roughly 150,000 clones, with 75% to 90% appearing a single time and less than 6% taken by the ten largest. Sample: peripheral blood, taken after recovery from COVID-19. Source of these receptors: a human donor who had recovered from COVID-19. Each CDR3 is given with its conserved first and last residue. Fields, in order: clone size, V gene, D gene, J gene, CDR3 protein, CDR3 DNA. The D gene is left open where the match is weak. Clone size is stated in some rows and not others, as once, few, many or a class when expanded.

clone_size: NA
v_call: TRBV19
d_call: NA
j_call: TRBJ1-1
cdr3_aa: CASSKSGASEAFF
cdr3_nt: TGTGCCAGTAGTAAGTCAGGGGCCTCTGAAGCTTTCTTT

clone_size: NA
v_call: TRBV7-9
d_call: NA
j_call: TRBJ2-7
cdr3_aa: CASTLGSSYEQYF
cdr3_nt: TGTGCCAGCACCCTGGGGAGCTCCTACGAGCAGTACTTC

clone_size: NA
v_call: TRBV6-2/TRBV6-3
d_call: NA
j_call: TRBJ2-1
cdr3_aa: CASSYLLDEQFF
cdr3_nt: TGTGCCAGCAGTTACCTATTGGATGAGCAGTTCTTC

clone_size: once
v_call: TRBV19
d_call: TRBD1
j_call: TRBJ1-5
cdr3_aa: CASSAPGGTGRNQPQHF
cdr3_nt: TGTGCCAGTAGTGCCCCTGGCGGGACAGGGCGCAATCAGCCCCAGCATTTT

clone_size: once
v_call: TRBV7-9
d_call: TRBD2
j_call: TRBJ2-2
cdr3_aa: CASSFLASGLNTGELFF
cdr3_nt: TGTGCCAGCAGCTTTCTGGCTAGCGGGTTGAACACCGGGGAGCTGTTTTTT

clone_size: NA
v_call: TRBV6-2/TRBV6-3
d_call: NA
j_call: TRBJ2-7
cdr3_aa: CASSYAAGGSDEQYF
cdr3_nt: TGTGCCAGCAGTTACGCAGCCGGGGGAAGCGACGAGCAGTACTTC

clone_size: NA
v_call: TRBV5-8
d_call: NA
j_call: TRBJ2-7
cdr3_aa: CASSLVGWGSYEQYF
cdr3_nt: TGTGCCAGCAGCTTGGTAGGGTGGGGCTCCTACGAGCAGTACTTC

clone_size: NA
v_call: TRBV19
d_call: NA
j_call: TRBJ2-6
cdr3_aa: CASSQRGANVLTF
cdr3_nt: TGTGCCAGTAGTCAGAGAGGGGCCAACGTCCTGACTTTC

clone_size: NA
v_call: TRBV19
d_call: NA
j_call: TRBJ1-1
cdr3_aa: CASSSRANTEAFF
cdr3_nt: TGTGCCAGTAGTTCCAGGGCGAACACTGAAGCTTTCTTT

clone_size: once
v_call: TRBV7-9
d_call: NA
j_call: TRBJ2-7
cdr3_aa: CASSLEGPNIGEQYF
cdr3_nt: TGTGCCAGCAGCTTAGAGGGACCGAATATTGGGGAGCAGTACTTC

clone_size: once
v_call: TRBV28
d_call: TRBD1
j_call: TRBJ1-2
cdr3_aa: CASSLPRDRAGGYTF
cdr3_nt: TGTGCCAGCAGTTTACCCCGGGACAGGGCTGGGGGCTACACCTTC